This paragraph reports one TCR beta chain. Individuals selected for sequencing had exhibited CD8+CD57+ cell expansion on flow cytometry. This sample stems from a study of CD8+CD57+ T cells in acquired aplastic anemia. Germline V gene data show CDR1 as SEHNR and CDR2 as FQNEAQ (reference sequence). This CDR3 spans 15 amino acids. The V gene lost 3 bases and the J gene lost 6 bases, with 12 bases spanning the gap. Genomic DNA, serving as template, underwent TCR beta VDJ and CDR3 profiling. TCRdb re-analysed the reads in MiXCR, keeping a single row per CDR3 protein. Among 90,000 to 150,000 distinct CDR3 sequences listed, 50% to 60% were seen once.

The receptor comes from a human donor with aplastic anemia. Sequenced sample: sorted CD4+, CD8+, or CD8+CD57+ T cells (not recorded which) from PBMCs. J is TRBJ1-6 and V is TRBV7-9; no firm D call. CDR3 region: CASSLMSQPNSPLHF. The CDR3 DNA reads TGTGCCAGCAGCTTGATGTCGCAGCCTAATTCACCCCTCCACTTT. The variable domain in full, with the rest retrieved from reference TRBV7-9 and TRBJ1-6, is DTGVSQNPRHKITKRGQNVTFRCDPISEHNRLYWYRQTLGQGPEFLTYFQNEAQLEKSRLLSDRFSAERPKGSFSTLEIQRTEQGDSAMYLCASSLMSQPNSPLHFGNGTRLTVT.